What follows describes a single T cell receptor beta chain. The clone's antigen remains unknown. Per-base qualities were not stored, and no clone one base away is much larger. The germline V gene (reference sequence) yields MNHEY for CDR1 and SMNVEV for CDR2. The junction shows trimming of 6 bases on V and 1 base on J, plus 6 bases between the germline ends. From the cysteine up to the phenylalanine, the CDR3 has a length of 12 residues. Only the CDR3 DNA is retained, 36 bases long and in frame from the first base. One collaborating source in Seattle enrolled patients during active infection and followed them longitudinally through the course of disease. Each collaborating institution followed its own protocols to collect whole blood in K2EDTA tubes. For TCRbeta analysis, collaborators shipped samples as frozen whole blood, isolated PBMCs, or DNA extracted from either of those sample types. The data belong to a study of blood T cell repertoires in COVID-19 (dated by TCRdb to 2018 to 2021). For context, the study as a whole: Samples covering the acute and convalescent phases of COVID-19 were provided by collaborators in the United States, Italy and Spain. The dataset comprised deeply sampled blood TCRbeta repertoires from subjects exposed to, actively infected with, or recovered from COVID-19. The samples were drawn from the first 160 participants of the ongoing ImmuneRACE study and from some 1,300 subjects provided by 6 global collaborators. The material from the prospective study consisted of cDNA or gDNA derived from T cells, B-cell-depleted T cells, or PBMCs. Where HLA class I and class II types were available, the types were taken from metadata supplied by the sample provider, not from assay-based typing. The repertoires were released in a freely available public database meant as a resource for research on the immune response to SARS-CoV-2. Nearly every sample came with metadata listing a de-identified subject ID, COVID-19 status, age in years and sex. Study-wide findings and limitations: The amount of clinical and demographic metadata varied by source and participant and was provided uncurated.

TCRbeta CDR3 regions were amplified from genomic DNA by means of the immunoSEQ Assay, a bias-controlled multiplex PCR. Per the authors' processing: The number of nucleated cells in each sample was estimated by amplification of reference gene primers within the assay. To quantify the absolute abundance of each unique TCRbeta CDR3 rearrangement, sequence reads were collapsed and filtered. For each sample, productive Simpson clonality was calculated as the square root of Simpson's diversity index across productive rearrangements. This immuneACCESS table, as held by TCRdb, lists in-frame sequences with V and J called but not all clones. Of the missing ones, under half trace to an unresolved V gene in checked studies; the others have no known cause. Clone size and the V and J calls come from that table; the DNA yielded D and trimming. The sample data list approximately 300,000 clones, and 75% to 95% of these were observed just once. The top ten clones comprise 6.5% to 8% of the sample.

Sequencing was carried out using peripheral blood. This clonotype was sampled from a woman aged 30 to 39 with COVID-19, enrolled during active disease. This sequence uses TRBV27 and TRBJ1-1; TRBD1 could be the D gene, as 6 bases match. For the CDR3, the sequence is CASRGQNTEAFF. Read as DNA, the sequence is TGTGCCAGCAGGGGACAGAACACTGAAGCTTTCTTT.